The 11 T cell receptor beta chains reported below all come from one sample, sequenced in a study of blood T cells in healthy people across ages. Sample-barcoded 5' priming and a J-beta primer mix drove a second PCR of 7 to 11 cycles. In TCRdb, the 5' RACE reads were re-called with MiXCR into one record per CDR3 protein. The table lists some 1.8 million distinct CDR3 sequences, roughly two fifths of them singletons, with 23% in the top ten. Sequenced material: blood. The receptors were sampled from a human donor in good health.

On this clonotype itself: Germline is not matched at one junction end, which may reflect a read error. The gene calls are TRBV12-3 or TRBV12-4 and TRBJ2-4; 8 positions agree with TRBD2. This CDR3 region has 15 residues. CDR3 amino acids: CASRGAGGEKNVQYF. CDR3 in DNA: TGTGCCAGCAGAGGGGCGGGGGGCGAAAAAAACGTTCAGTACTTC.

Only a few counts were recorded for this clonotype. In DNA form, the CDR3 reads TGTGCCAGCAGTTTACCAGGGGGCGCGCGGGAAAAACTGTTTTTT. As protein: CASSLPGGAREKLFF. V usage is TRBV12-3 or TRBV12-4 and J usage is TRBJ1-4, with 8 bases fitting TRBD1. CDR3 size: 15 residues. After removal of 2 bases from V and 8 bases from J, the junction contained 7 bases not matched to a gene.

The chain links TRBV4-1 to TRBJ2-7, with 8 bases identical to TRBD2. V trimming: 2 bases; J trimming: 0 bases; junction bases outside the gene matches: 18. Germline loops: CDR1 MGHRA, CDR2 YSYEKL. The CDR3 is 20 amino acids. The CDR3 here is CASSQTPLRAGDWSSYEQYF. The CDR3 coding sequence is TGCGCCAGCAGCCAAACCCCGTTGAGAGCGGGGGACTGGAGCTCCTACGAGCAGTACTTC.

The CDR3 protein is CASSQDLRVTNNEQFF. The CDR3 DNA reads as TGCGCCAGCAGCCAAGACCTCCGGGTCACCAACAATGAGCAGTTCTTC. The rearrangement uses TRBV4-3 and TRBJ2-1; D unresolved. The CDR3 is made up of 16 amino acids. The germline CDR1 and CDR2 sequences are LGHNA and YSLEER. Trimming left V 0 bases short and J 5 bases short, with 14 bases between.

V gene TRBV10-3 combines with J gene TRBJ2-7, with D perhaps matching TRBD1 (5 bases). The CDR3 length is 17 residues. V was shortened by 2 bases and J by 0 bases, with 17 bases between the two germline ends. CDR1 and CDR2 (germline): ENHRY, SYGVKD. In nucleotides, the CDR3 is TGTGCCATCAGTGAGACCACGACAGCCCGGTCCTCCTACGAGCAGTACTTC. Its translation is CAISETTTARSSYEQYF.

This chain joins TRBV29-1 and TRBJ1-2, with D perhaps TRBD1 (5 bases). The CDR3 is 13 residues long. Germline CDR1 and CDR2: SQVTM and ANQGSEA. The V gene lost 3 bases and the J gene lost 3 bases, with 11 bases spanning the gap. The CDR3 DNA reads TGCAGCGTTGATGGGTGGGGCGACTATGGCTACACCTTC. Its translation: CSVDGWGDYGYTF.

This clonotype came up a few times. The CDR3 region is CASSGPLQETQYF. Here the CDR3 DNA reads TGTGCCAGCTCCGGGCCTCTCCAAGAGACCCAGTACTTC. This chain uses TRBV9 with TRBJ2-5, with D hard to call. V dropped 7 bases and J dropped 1 base, with 11 bases sitting between them. The CDR3 loop spans 13 amino acids. Germline V gene data show CDR1 as SGDLS and CDR2 as YYNGEE.

This chain uses TRBV4-2 with TRBJ2-1, with a weak D call TRBD2 (5 bases). V lost 7 bases and J lost 0, with 10 bases in between. This CDR3 has 14 amino acids. Germline V CDR1 and CDR2: LGHNA, YNFKEQ. The CDR3 here is CASKERLSYNEQFF. CDR3 bases: TGTGCCAGCAAGGAGCGGCTCTCCTACAATGAGCAGTTCTTC.

The V and J genes are TRBV12-3 or TRBV12-4 and TRBJ1-5; perhaps TRBD1 as D (5 bases). The ends were cut back, 5 bases at V and 2 bases at J, with 10 bases in the middle. The CDR3 is made up of 14 amino acids. CDR3 residues: CASSPSRGNQPQHF. The CDR3 DNA reads TGTGCCAGCAGTCCCTCCAGGGGCAATCAGCCCCAGCATTTT.

The rearrangement joins TRBV5-1 to TRBJ1-1; 9 nucleotides align to TRBD1. Germline V gene data show CDR1 as SGHRS and CDR2 as YFSETQ. This CDR3 has 17 amino acids. The trim removed 1 base at V and 3 bases at J, leaving 10 bases unmatched. Here the CDR3 reads CASSLRQMGQGDTEAFF. CDR3 coding DNA: TGCGCCAGCAGCTTGCGCCAGATGGGACAGGGTGACACTGAAGCTTTCTTT. Full variable domain (rest looked up from reference TRBV5-1 and TRBJ1-1): KAGVTQTPRYLIKTRGQQVTLSCSPISGHRSVSWYQQTPGQGLQFLFEYFSETQRNKGNFPGRFSGRQFSNSRSEMNVSTLELGDSALYLCASSLRQMGQGDTEAFFGQGTRLTVV.

In its sample, this clonotype was seen a few times. A read error may produce the germline difference seen at one junction end. This chain links TRBV7-2 with TRBJ2-4, with D possibly called TRBD1 or TRBD2 (6 bases each). Germline V gene lookup returns CDR1 SGHTA and CDR2 FQGNSA. The CDR3 runs to 15 residues. CDR3 amino acids: CASSLRGDLKSIQYF. In DNA form, the CDR3 reads TGTGCCAGCAGCCTAAGGGGGGACCTCAAAAGCATTCAGTACTTC.